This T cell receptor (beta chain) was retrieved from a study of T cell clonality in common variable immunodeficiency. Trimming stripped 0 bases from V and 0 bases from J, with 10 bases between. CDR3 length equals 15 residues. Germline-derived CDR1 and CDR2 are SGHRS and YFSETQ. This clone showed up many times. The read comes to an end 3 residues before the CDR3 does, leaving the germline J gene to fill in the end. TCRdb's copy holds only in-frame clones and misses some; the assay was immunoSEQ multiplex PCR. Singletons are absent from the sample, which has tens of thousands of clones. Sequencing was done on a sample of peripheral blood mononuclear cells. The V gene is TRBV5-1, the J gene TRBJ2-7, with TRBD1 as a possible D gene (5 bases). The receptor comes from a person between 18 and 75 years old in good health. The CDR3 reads CASSLEPRDSYEQYF. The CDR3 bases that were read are TGCGCCAGCAGCTTGGAGCCCAGGGACTCCTACGAG. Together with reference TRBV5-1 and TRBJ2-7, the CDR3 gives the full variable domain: KAGVTQTPRYLIKTRGQQVTLSCSPISGHRSVSWYQQTPGQGLQFLFEYFSETQRNKGNFPGRFSGRQFSNSRSEMNVSTLELGDSALYLCASSLEPRDSYEQYFGPGTRLTVT.